Listed below are T cell receptor beta chains from one sample, sequenced in a study of cytomegalovirus exposure and HLA in healthy donors. Measured with immunoSEQ multiplex PCR; TCRdb has only the in-frame clones, and not every one. The data contain some 110,000 clones, just under 70% of them singletons. Material: PBMCs. Receptors originate from a young man in good health and CMV-seropositive. Each CDR3 is given with its conserved first and last residue. Fields, in order: clone size, J gene, V gene, D gene, CDR3 DNA, CDR3 protein. A D gene is named only where the DNA matches it firmly. Clone sizes are given selectively: once, few, many, or a class where the clone is expanded.

>NA|TRBJ1-1|TRBV7-2|NA
TGTGCCAGCAGCTTAGCGCAAGGAGGGGATAGGAGGTCGATCCCTGAAGCTTTCTTT
CASSLAQGGDRRSIPEAFF
>once|TRBJ1-4|TRBV5-1|TRBD1
TGCGCCAGCAGCTTGCAAGGGACAGGCGAAAAACTGTTTTTT
CASSLQGTGEKLFF
>NA|TRBJ1-3|TRBV28|NA
TGTGCCAGCAGCGGAAATAGATTTCGACAGGAGATTCGAAACACCATATATTTT
CASSGNRFRQEIRNTIYF
>NA|TRBJ1-1|TRBV28|TRBD1
TGTGCCAGCAGTTTTTGGGACAGGAACACTGAAGCTTTCTTT
CASSFWDRNTEAFF
>NA|TRBJ1-4|TRBV15|TRBD1
TGTGCCACCAGCGAGACAGGGGTCTCTAATGAAAAACTGTTTTTT
CATSETGVSNEKLFF
>few|TRBJ2-5|TRBV10-3|NA
TGTGCCATCAGCTCCCGGCCCCCGGAGGAAGAGACCCAGTACTTC
CAISSRPPEEETQYF
>NA|TRBJ1-2|TRBV7-9|NA
TGTGCCAGCAGCTTTAGTACAGCCTATGGCTACACCTTC
CASSFSTAYGYTF
>NA|TRBJ1-2|TRBV5-6|TRBD1
TGTGCCAGCAGCTTCACCCAACAGGGGGCGTGGTATGGCTACACCTTC
CASSFTQQGAWYGYTF
>NA|TRBJ2-1|TRBV7-2|TRBD1
TGTGCCAGCAGCGTACAGGGGGCAGATGAGCAGTTCTTC
CASSVQGADEQFF
>NA|TRBJ1-4|TRBV4-3|TRBD1
TGCGCCAGCAGCCCCGGACAGGGTACTAATGAAAAACTGTTTTTT
CASSPGQGTNEKLFF
>NA|TRBJ2-7|TRBV10-1|NA
TGCGCCAGCAGGACAGAGAGCTCCTACGAGCAGTACTTC
CASRTESSYEQYF
>few|TRBJ2-3|TRBV9|TRBD2
TGTGCCAGCAGCCCCCGGGTAGCGGGGATGCACACAGATACGCAGTATTTT
CASSPRVAGMHTDTQYF
>NA|TRBJ2-3|TRBV4-3|TRBD1
TGCGCCAGCAGCCAGCCGTTGACAGGGGGCGGCACAGATACGCAGTATTTT
CASSQPLTGGGTDTQYF
>few|TRBJ1-1|TRBV11-2|NA
TGTGCCAGCAGCTTAGATCCGGGAATGAACACTGAAGCTTTCTTT
CASSLDPGMNTEAFF
>NA|TRBJ2-4|TRBV4-1|TRBD1
TGCGCCAGCAGCCAAGATCGGGTAGGGGGCGCCGAAAACATTCAGTACTTC
CASSQDRVGGAENIQYF
>NA|TRBJ2-5|TRBV28|TRBD1
TGTGCCAGCAGTTTCCCACTCGGGGGACAGGGGGCTTTTCGGGATCAAGAGACCCAGTACTTC
CASSFPLGGQGAFRDQETQYF
>NA|TRBJ2-3|TRBV6-5|NA
TGTGCCAGCACACCCGAGGGGGGGGTATATGATACGCAGTATTTT
CASTPEGGVYDTQYF
>few|TRBJ2-2|TRBV7-3|TRBD1
TGTGCCAGCAGCCCCGGACAGGGACAAACCGGGGAGCTGTTTTTT
CASSPGQGQTGELFF
>NA|TRBJ2-1|TRBV7-6|TRBD2
TGTGCCAGCAGCTTAGATGGGACTAGAGGATTTGAGCAGTTCTTC
CASSLDGTRGFEQFF
>NA|TRBJ1-2|TRBV6-5|TRBD1
TGTGCCAGCAGTAGGACAGGGGGAGTCTATGGCTACACCTTC
CASSRTGGVYGYTF
>few|TRBJ2-3|TRBV7-2|NA
TGTGCCAGCAGCAGAAACAGGGCAAGGTCGACAGATACGCAGTATTTT
CASSRNRARSTDTQYF
>once|TRBJ2-5|TRBV4-1|TRBD2
TGCGCCAGCAGCCATGGTAGCGGGGGAGAGACCCAGTACTTC
CASSHGSGGETQYF
>NA|TRBJ1-2|TRBV6-1|TRBD1
TGTGCCAGCAGTGGGGACAGGACCCAAATCAGCTATGGCTACACCTTC
CASSGDRTQISYGYTF
>NA|TRBJ1-1|TRBV4-2|NA
TGTGCCAGCAGCCAAGATTCAGCGACGACTGAAGCTTTCTTT
CASSQDSATTEAFF
>NA|TRBJ1-2|TRBV27|NA
TGTGCCAGCAGTCTGGGGGGTTTTAACTATGGCTACACCTTC
CASSLGGFNYGYTF
>NA|TRBJ2-7|TRBV6-6|TRBD1
TGTGCCAGCAGCCAGGCCTTGCCGGGACAGGGCTACGAGCAGTACTTC
CASSQALPGQGYEQYF
>few|TRBJ2-1|TRBV7-8|NA
TGTGCCAGCAGCCCCCAGGGGAGCTCCTACAATGAGCAGTTCTTC
CASSPQGSSYNEQFF
>NA|TRBJ2-1|TRBV9|NA
TGTGCCAGCAGCGAGGGGAGGACCTACAATGAGCAGTTCTTC
CASSEGRTYNEQFF
>NA|TRBJ1-4|TRBV2|TRBD1
TGTGCCAGCAGTGTTAGAGGACAGGGAGATGAAAAACTGTTTTTT
CASSVRGQGDEKLFF
>few|TRBJ1-2|TRBV6-5|NA
TGTGCCAGCAGTTACGCGGCTAACTATGGCTACACCTTC
CASSYAANYGYTF
>few|TRBJ1-2|TRBV29-1|NA
TGCAGCGTTGAGAGACAGGAAAGGAGGTATGGCTACACCTTC
CSVERQERRYGYTF
>few|TRBJ2-7|TRBV14|TRBD1
TGTGCCAGCAGCCAAGACCCCCGACAGGGACCGACCTACGAGCAGTACTTC
CASSQDPRQGPTYEQYF
>NA|TRBJ2-5|TRBV11-3|TRBD1
TGTGCCAGCAGCTTAGGGCGCTGGAGAGATGAGGGGACAGGGAAAGAGACCCAGTACTTC
CASSLGRWRDEGTGKETQYF
>NA|TRBJ2-1|TRBV7-2|TRBD1
TGTGCCAGCAGCTTAGAGGTCGGACAGGGACAACGCAATGAGCAGTTCTTC
CASSLEVGQGQRNEQFF
>NA|TRBJ2-1|TRBV11-2|TRBD2
TGTGCCAGCAGCTTATGGGGGGGACCTAGTAATGAGCAGTTCTTC
CASSLWGGPSNEQFF
>NA|TRBJ1-5|TRBV15|TRBD1
TGTGCCACCAGAACAGGGGTCTCAAATCAGCCCCAGCATTTT
CATRTGVSNQPQHF
>NA|TRBJ1-1|TRBV6-5|TRBD1
TGTGCCAGCGGAACGACAGGGGACCGGGCTGAAGCTTTCTTT
CASGTTGDRAEAFF
>NA|TRBJ1-2|TRBV27|TRBD1
TGTGCCAGCAGTCTCAACAGGGGGACACGGTATGGCTACACCTTC
CASSLNRGTRYGYTF
>NA|TRBJ2-1|TRBV28|TRBD2
TGTGCCAGCAGTCCGGGGACTAGCGGGAGTCTTGAGCAGTTCTTC
CASSPGTSGSLEQFF
>NA|TRBJ1-1|TRBV19|TRBD1
TGTGCCAGTAGTAACAGGGGGCGAGGCACTGAAGCTTTCTTT
CASSNRGRGTEAFF
>NA|TRBJ2-1|TRBV5-8|NA
TGTGCCAGCAGCTTGGGGGGCAGGGAAATCATAAATGAGCAGTTCTTC
CASSLGGREIINEQFF
>NA|TRBJ1-2|TRBV6-5|NA
TGTGCCAGCAGTTACTCGAACAGCCGCTATGCCTATGGCTACACCTTC
CASSYSNSRYAYGYTF
>NA|TRBJ2-1|TRBV5-1|TRBD2
TGCGCCAGCAGCTTCGGCTCTAGCGGGGGAGCCTCCTACAATGAGCAGTTCTTC
CASSFGSSGGASYNEQFF
>NA|TRBJ2-3|TRBV27|TRBD2
TGTGCCAGCAGTTCCTTTAGCGGGAGCGTTACAGATACGCAGTATTTT
CASSSFSGSVTDTQYF
>NA|TRBJ2-2|TRBV25-1|TRBD1
TGTGCCAGCGGGGACAGGGTTTGGAGTGGGGAGCTGTTTTTT
CASGDRVWSGELFF
>NA|TRBJ1-1|TRBV10-3|NA
TGTGCCATCAAGTACCAGGGGATGAACACTGAAGCTTTCTTT
CAIKYQGMNTEAFF